This T cell receptor (beta chain) stems from a study of T cells after yellow fever vaccination. The germline V and J ends were trimmed by 2 bases and 5 bases, with 12 bases remaining between them. This CDR3 spans 14 amino acids. Germline CDR1 and CDR2: MNHEY and SMNVEV (reference sequence). Regarding this clonotype: Its antigen is not identified.

Regarding the study as a whole: When the response was secondary, it was weaker but reached its peak faster, day 5 versus 15. Abundant clonotypes (contaminants from the bulk population) could be present in FACS-sorted repertoires.

TCRdb re-called the 5' RACE reads with MiXCR, one entry per CDR3 protein. The table has some 260,000 distinct CDR3 sequences, about 5% seen once. The rearrangement joins TRBV27 to TRBJ2-5, with D perhaps assigned TRBD1 or TRBD2 (6 bases each). This specimen consisted of CD4+ T cells sorted from PBMCs, obtained on the day of the yellow fever booster vaccination. This TCR came from a man aged 18 to 30 who received the YFV17D yellow fever vaccine. The CDR3 DNA follows: TGTGCCAGCAGTTTAGGGGGGCGGAAGGAGACCCAGTACTTC. It specifies CASSLGGRKETQYF.